The 25 T cell receptor beta chains below all came from one sample that was sequenced in a study of shared clonotypes between healthy human individuals. Method: immunoSEQ multiplex PCR; TCRdb's copy keeps in-frame clones and lacks some. The sample lists over 950,000 clones, around 77% occurring once. Sequenced: memory CD4+ T cells from PBMCs. The subset is: CD45RA-negative fraction. All receptors come from a man aged 18 to 30 in good health. Some clones in this sample may be carry-over from other donors' samples.

This clone was recorded many times. The rearrangement joins TRBV28 to TRBJ1-4; 7 nucleotides agree with TRBD1. Unmatched junction bases numbered 4, after V lost 5 bases and J lost 1 base. In germline, CDR1 is MDHEN, CDR2 SYDVKM. The CDR3 spans 15 residues. The CDR3: CASSENRGTNEKLFF. CDR3 nucleotides: TGTGCCAGCAGTGAAAACAGGGGAACTAATGAAAAACTGTTTTTT.

This clone was recorded many times. The chain recombines TRBV18 with TRBJ2-3; D is unresolved. From germline, CDR1 is KGHSH and CDR2 LQKENI. CDR3 length: 12 amino acids. V was trimmed by 3 bases and J by 6 bases, leaving 7 bases between them. The CDR3 loop is CASSPPEDTQYF. CDR3 in DNA: TGTGCCAGCTCACCCCCGGAGGATACGCAGTATTTT.

V is TRBV5-6 and J is TRBJ2-7; 8 bases fit TRBD2. This CDR3 is 15 amino acids long. V trimming: 1 base; J trimming: 7 bases; junction bases outside the gene matches: 10. In germline, CDR1 is SGHDT, CDR2 YYEEEE. CDR3 residues: CASSLIGAGGREQYF. The CDR3 nucleotides are TGTGCCAGCAGCTTGATTGGTGCGGGAGGCCGTGAGCAGTACTTC.

This chain uses TRBV9 with TRBJ2-2, with 7 bases fitting TRBD1. J lost 2 bases, V lost 4 bases, and 8 bases had no gene match. The CDR3 runs 16 residues. Germline loops: CDR1 SGDLS, CDR2 YYNGEE. The CDR3 loop reads CASSFEQGYNTGELFF. The CDR3 DNA reads TGTGCCAGCAGCTTCGAACAGGGGTACAACACCGGGGAGCTGTTTTTT.

Of note for this clone: Being one base from a much bigger clone, this may be a read error. This rearrangement joins TRBV11-1 to TRBJ2-7, with 10 bases that match TRBD1. The CDR3 extends over 14 amino acids. V shed 5 bases, J shed 2 bases, and the junction held 3 bases outside the gene matches. From germline, CDR1 is SGHAT and CDR2 FQDESV (reference sequence). In nucleotides, the CDR3 is TGTGCCAGCAGCCCGGACAGGGGGGCCTACGAGCAGTACTTC. Encoded protein: CASSPDRGAYEQYF.

The rearrangement joins TRBV7-6 to TRBJ2-7; TRBD2 might be the D (5 bases). The V end was cut by 5 bases, the J end by 2 bases, with 16 bases between. The germline CDR1 and CDR2 sequences are SGHVS and FNYEAQ. The CDR3 extends over 15 amino acids. The DNA of the CDR3 is TGTGCCAGCAGCCAATTAGCGTCACTTCCCTACGAGCAGTACTTC. As protein: CASSQLASLPYEQYF.

This chain connects TRBV7-9 to TRBJ2-2; 8 nucleotides line up with TRBD1. This CDR3 contains 19 residues. Trimming removed 5 bases from V and 0 bases from J; junction bases left unmatched: 14. CDR1 SEHNR and CDR2 FQNEAQ come from the germline V gene (reference sequence). The CDR3 nucleotides are TGTGCCAGCAGCCCCAGGGGGCCAACCATAATCGCGAACACCGGGGAGCTGTTTTTT. Amino acid sequence: CASSPRGPTIIANTGELFF.

The V and J genes are TRBV6-1 and TRBJ1-2, with TRBD1 identical over 10 bases. Trimming took 3 bases from V and 2 from J; bases not matched to a gene: 3. The CDR3 length is 15 residues. Germline V CDR1 and CDR2: MNHNS, SASEGT. In DNA form, the CDR3 reads TGTGCCAGCAGTGATCCGGGACAGGGGAACTATGGCTACACCTTC. It translates to CASSDPGQGNYGYTF.

The sample holds one count of this clone. The chain recombines TRBV4-3 with TRBJ2-1, with 11 bases lining up with TRBD2. The CDR3 length is 17 residues. V trimming: 3 bases; J trimming: 9 bases; junction bases outside the gene matches: 13. In germline, CDR1 is LGHNA, CDR2 YSLEER. In nucleotides, the CDR3 is TGCGCCAGCAGCCAGCAGGAACTAGCGGGGGTACCAGGTGAGCAGTTCTTC. Amino acids: CASSQQELAGVPGEQFF.

The gene calls are TRBV5-1 and TRBJ1-3; D is perhaps TRBD1 (5 bases). The CDR3 covers 14 residues. The germline gives CDR1 SGHRS, CDR2 YFSETQ. V lost 4 bases, J lost 8 bases, and 16 bases lay in between. CDR3 protein: CASSPREVTDTIYF. The CDR3 nucleotides read TGCGCCAGCAGCCCCAGGGAGGTAACGGACACCATATATTTT. Complete variable domain (other parts from reference TRBV5-1 and TRBJ1-3): KAGVTQTPRYLIKTRGQQVTLSCSPISGHRSVSWYQQTPGQGLQFLFEYFSETQRNKGNFPGRFSGRQFSNSRSEMNVSTLELGDSALYLCASSPREVTDTIYFGEGSWLTVV.

V gene TRBV7-8 combines with J gene TRBJ2-7, with a tentative D call TRBD2 (5 bases). This CDR3 comprises 15 residues. V was clipped by 3 bases and J by 3 bases, with 15 bases between them. Germline V gene lookup returns CDR1 SGHVS and CDR2 FQNEAQ. The CDR3 DNA follows: TGTGCCAGCAGCTTTGGACTTAGACTCCACTACGAGCAGTACTTC. Protein sequence: CASSFGLRLHYEQYF.

The rearrangement joins TRBV5-5 to TRBJ2-5; D is unclear. The V end lost 0 bases, the J end lost 3 bases, and 9 bases lay between the germline ends. CDR1 and CDR2 from the germline V gene are SGHKS and YYEKEE (reference sequence). This CDR3 region has 14 residues. CDR3 sequence reads: CASSLAPGEETQYF. CDR3 DNA sequence: TGTGCCAGCAGCTTGGCGCCCGGAGAAGAGACCCAGTACTTC. Complete variable domain (other parts from reference TRBV5-5 and TRBJ2-5): DAGVTQSPTHLIKTRGQQVTLRCSPISGHKSVSWYQQVLGQGPQFIFQYYEKEERGRGNFPDRFSARQFPNYSSELNVNALLLGDSALYLCASSLAPGEETQYFGPGTRLLVL.

In this sample, this clone turned up once. The gene calls are TRBV6-1 and TRBJ2-7; D unresolved. Germline V lookup: CDR1 MNHNS, CDR2 SASEGT. The CDR3 is 13 amino acids. Trimming cost V 8 bases and J 3 bases, with 14 bases left between them. CDR3 DNA: TGTGCCAGCCTTCTCGAGTTGGGCTACGAGCAGTACTTC. Translated, it gives CASLLELGYEQYF.

The V call is TRBV4-1, the J call TRBJ2-7; 10 nucleotides match TRBD2. Germline lookup yields CDR1 MGHRA and CDR2 YSYEKL. This CDR3 is built from 15 residues. The V segment lost 4 bases and the J segment 3 bases; nucleotides outside the gene matches: 6. CDR3 DNA: TGCGCCAGCAGCCTAGGTCTAGCGGGAGACTACGAGCAGTACTTC. Translation gives CASSLGLAGDYEQYF.

The J gene is TRBJ1-4, the V gene TRBV5-4; D is ambiguous. V lost 6 bases and J lost 8, with 14 bases in between. Per germline, CDR1 SGHNT and CDR2 YYREEE (reference sequence). The CDR3 is made up of 13 amino acids. The CDR3 coding sequence is TGTGCCAGCAAGAATATCGCACAGGAAAAACTGTTTTTT. Protein: CASKNIAQEKLFF.

The CDR3 protein is CASSKGGQGANQPQHF. The CDR3 nucleotides read TGTGCCAGCAGTAAAGGGGGACAGGGAGCAAATCAGCCCCAGCATTTT. The V gene is TRBV28, the J gene TRBJ1-5, with TRBD1 matching over 9 bases. CDR3 length equals 16 residues. V trimming: 5 bases; J trimming: 4 bases; junction bases outside the gene matches: 9. Germline V gene sequence: CDR1 MDHEN, CDR2 SYDVKM.

Remarks on this clone: Additional DNA sequences in this sample encode the identical CDR3. This chain links TRBV6-4 with TRBJ2-2; possibly TRBD1 for D (5 bases). V lost 0 bases and J lost 5, with 7 bases in between. The CDR3 sequence is 14 residues long. Germline V lookup: CDR1 MRHNA, CDR2 SNTAGT. DNA for the CDR3: TGTGCCAGCAGTGACTCAGGGGTTACCGGGGAGCTGTTTTTT. This translates into CASSDSGVTGELFF.

J is TRBJ2-2 and V is TRBV28; 12 positions agree with TRBD1. The CDR3 runs 16 residues. The V gene's germline CDR1 is MDHEN and CDR2 SYDVKM. V shed 5 bases, J shed 5 bases, and the junction held 6 bases outside the gene matches. Written as DNA, the CDR3 is TGTGCCAGCAGTCCTGGGACAGGGGGCCGAACCGGGGAGCTGTTTTTT. Translation gives CASSPGTGGRTGELFF. The full variable domain, completed using reference TRBV28 and TRBJ2-2, is DVKVTQSSRYLVKRTGEKVFLECVQDMDHENMFWYRQDPGLGLRLIYFSYDVKMKEKGDIPEGYSVSREKKERFSLILESASTNQTSMYLCASSPGTGGRTGELFFGEGSRLTVL.

This clone was found many times. Other DNA sequences in the same sample also yield this CDR3. The chain recombines TRBV10-3 with TRBJ1-5; D is ambiguous. Germline V CDR1 and CDR2: ENHRY, SYGVKD. The CDR3 consists of 13 residues. With 3 bases removed from V and 4 bases from J, the gap between germline ends came to 7 bases. CDR3 protein: CAISDQENQPQHF. CDR3 DNA: TGTGCCATCAGTGATCAGGAGAATCAGCCCCAGCATTTT.

J is TRBJ1-6 and V is TRBV30; D is uncertain. CDR1 is GTSNPN and CDR2 is SVGIG in the germline V gene (reference sequence). V lost 1 base, J lost 0 bases, and 13 bases lay in between. The CDR3 has 17 residues. The CDR3 bases are TGTGCCTGGAGTGGTGGGGTGGGGAGCTCCTATAATTCACCCCTCCACTTT. Translation: CAWSGGVGSSYNSPLHF.

The chain joins TRBV29-1 to TRBJ2-1; no clear D gene. V lost 1 base, J lost 4 bases, and 5 bases lay in between. Looked up from germline, CDR1 is SQVTM and CDR2 is ANQGSEA. The CDR3 extends over 12 amino acids. The CDR3: CSVEGYYNEQFF. The CDR3, as DNA: TGCAGCGTTGAAGGCTATTACAATGAGCAGTTCTTC.

This chain connects TRBV7-9 to TRBJ1-1, with 7 bases fitting TRBD1. V shed 5 bases and J 6 bases; nucleotides not matched to a gene: 12. Germline V gene sequence: CDR1 SEHNR, CDR2 FQNEAQ (reference sequence). This CDR3 spans 15 amino acids. The CDR3 nucleotides are TGTGCCAGCAGCCCCCAGGGGGGGGGATTCTCTGAAGCTTTCTTT. Protein: CASSPQGGGFSEAFF.

To note about this clone: A much more abundant neighbour one base away suggests this may be a read error. This chain links TRBV4-1 with TRBJ1-4, with unresolved D. CDR3 length equals 14 residues. Germline V lookup: CDR1 MGHRA, CDR2 YSYEKL. The CDR3 is CASSRETTSEKLFF. The CDR3 DNA follows: TGCGCCAGCAGCCGGGAGACAACTAGTGAAAAACTGTTTTTT.

The gene calls are TRBV7-2 and TRBJ1-1; D might be TRBD1 (5 bases). Germline V lookup: CDR1 SGHTA, CDR2 FQGNSA. V was cut by 5 bases and J by 4 bases, with 14 bases left in between. The CDR3 runs to 14 residues. CDR3: CASSIGVGVTEAFF. DNA for the CDR3: TGTGCCAGCAGCATCGGGGTGGGGGTCACTGAAGCTTTCTTT. The complete variable domain, with remaining parts taken from reference TRBV7-2 and TRBJ1-1, reads GAGVSQSPSNKVTEKGKDVELRCDPISGHTALYWYRQSLGQGLEFLIYFQGNSAPDKSGLPSDRFSAERTGGSVSTLTIQRTQQEDSAVYLCASSIGVGVTEAFFGQGTRLTVV.

The J gene is TRBJ2-2, the V gene TRBV7-3, with a tentative D call TRBD1 (6 bases). The V gene's germline CDR1 is SGHTA and CDR2 FQGTGA. V was trimmed by 6 bases and J by 6 bases, leaving 17 bases between them. The CDR3 spans 15 residues. The DNA of the CDR3 is TGTGCCAGCAGTCCACAGGGAAGGTGGGCCGGGGAGCTGTTTTTT. Translating it yields CASSPQGRWAGELFF.